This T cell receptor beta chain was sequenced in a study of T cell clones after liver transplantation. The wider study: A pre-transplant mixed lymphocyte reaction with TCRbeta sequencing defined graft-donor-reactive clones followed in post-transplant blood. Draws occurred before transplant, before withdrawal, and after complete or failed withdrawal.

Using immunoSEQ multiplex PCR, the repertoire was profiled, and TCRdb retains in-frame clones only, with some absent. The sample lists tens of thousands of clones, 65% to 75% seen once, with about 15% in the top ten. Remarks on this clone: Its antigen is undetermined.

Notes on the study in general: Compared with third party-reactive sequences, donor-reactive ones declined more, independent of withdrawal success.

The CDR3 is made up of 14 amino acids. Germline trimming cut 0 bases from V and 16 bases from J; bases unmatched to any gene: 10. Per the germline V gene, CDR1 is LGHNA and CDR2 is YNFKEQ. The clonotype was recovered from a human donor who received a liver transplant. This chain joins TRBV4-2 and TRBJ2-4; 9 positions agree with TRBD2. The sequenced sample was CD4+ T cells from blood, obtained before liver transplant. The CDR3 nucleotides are TGTGCCAGCAGCCAAGAAGGCGGGGGGGCCGTGGTTTACTTC. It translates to CASSQEGGGAVVYF.